These 4 T cell receptor beta chains share one sample of origin, sequenced in a study of cytotoxic CD8 clonotypes in ibrutinib-treated CLL. The assay was immunoSEQ multiplex PCR, and TCRdb's table has in-frame clones only and misses some. The sample includes some 200,000 clones, about four fifths of them seen just once. The sequenced sample was PBMCs, obtained after 12 months of ibrutinib treatment. These TCRs come from a human donor with chronic lymphocytic leukemia.

The rearrangement uses TRBV5-4 and TRBJ2-5, with TRBD2 identical over 11 bases. Trimming took 2 bases from V and 1 from J; bases not matched to a gene: 4. Germline CDR1 reads SGHNT; CDR2 reads YYREEE (reference sequence). The CDR3 contains 16 residues. CDR3 nucleotide sequence: TGTGCCAGCAGCTTAGGGACTAGCGGCCTCCAAGAGACCCAGTACTTC. It is translated as CASSLGTSGLQETQYF.

The chain uses TRBV5-1 and TRBJ2-7, with D possibly TRBD1 on 5 matching bases. The CDR3 runs to 15 residues. V was shortened by 3 bases and J by 0 bases, with 13 bases between the two germline ends. The germline CDR1 and CDR2 sequences are SGHRS and YFSETQ. CDR3 nucleotide sequence: TGCGCCAGCAGCTCCGGACAAGCCCGCTCCTACGAGCAGTACTTC. Its translation is CASSSGQARSYEQYF.

CDR3 region: CASSPPGTPGTEAFF. DNA for the CDR3: TGTGCCAGCTCACCACCGGGGACCCCGGGTACTGAAGCTTTCTTT. The rearrangement links TRBV18 to TRBJ1-1, with D possibly matching TRBD1 (5 bases). The CDR3 loop spans 15 amino acids. CDR1 is KGHSH and CDR2 is LQKENI in the germline V gene. Trimming pared 0 bases from V and 5 bases from J, leaving 13 bases between.

The J gene is TRBJ2-7, the V gene TRBV4-1, with 7 nucleotides matching TRBD2. CDR3 length equals 16 residues. From germline, CDR1 is MGHRA and CDR2 YSYEKL. J lost 3 bases, V lost 1 base, and 9 bases had no gene match. CDR3 in amino acids: CASSQVGGLGYYEQYF. The CDR3 DNA reads TGCGCCAGCAGCCAAGTGGGGGGGTTAGGATACTACGAGCAGTACTTC.